This T cell receptor beta chain was recovered during a study of cytomegalovirus exposure and HLA in healthy donors. In this sample, this clone turned up a few times. The CDR3 has 19 amino acids. The PCR was carried out with 60 Vbeta primers and 13 Jbeta primers. The protocol was immunoSEQ multiplex PCR, while the TCRdb copy is restricted to in-frame clones and leaves out a portion. Of 110,000 to 150,000 clones in the sample, roughly 70% are singletons; the top ten hold 6% to 8.5%. The rearrangement uses TRBV21-1 and TRBJ1-1; the D call in the table, TRBD1, was not verified against the DNA. TRBV21-1 is flagged as a pseudogene. This sequence originates from a man aged 30 to 39 in good health and CMV-seronegative. Sequenced input: PBMCs. CDR3 DNA: TGTGCCAGCAGCAAAGTCCGACAGGGAACCTCTACTTTCCTTGCTGAAGCTTTCTTT. Protein: CASSKVRQGTSTFLAEAFF.